Listed here is a single TCR beta chain. This clonotype occurred a few times. Its antigen is not yet known. Base quality data are lacking; no much larger clone is found one base away. The entry originates in a study of molecular identifiers for immune sequencing clone quantification (dated by TCRdb to the late 2010s). For the wider study: For a replicate experiment, RNA from 20,000 or 100,000 naive CD8 T cells was divided into five aliquots, of which four were sequenced. This methods study benchmarked molecular-identifier clustering-based TCR repertoire sequencing (MIDCIRS) and TCR RNA copy counting, using CD8 T cells to do so.

The CDR3 has 16 amino acids, counting the end cysteine and phenylalanine. Kept here is only the CDR3 DNA, which spans 48 bases and is read in frame from base 1. For CDR1 and CDR2, the germline V gene (reference sequence) lists GTSNPN and SVGIG. Trimming leaves V shorter by 3 bases and J shorter by 6 bases, with the junction holding 11 bases beyond the gene matches. Beyond this particular receptor, the publication reports: About 3 recovered TCR RNA copies per cell were obtained by modeling, versus roughly 9.1 by digital PCR, implying a capture efficiency of approximately 30%. Spiked-in Jurkat TCR RNA (around eleven copies' worth), which is not part of the donor repertoire, was contained in the naive libraries. A single cell's worth of spiked-in Jurkat TCR RNA was reported detectable even among about a million naive CD8 T cells. Highly expanded clone sizes could be underestimated if identical TCR molecules share a barcode. Clones above 20 RNA copies held over 98% of molecules in CMV-specific effector cells but under 1% in naive cells. When barcode sub-clustering was left out, chimeric consensus sequences inflated TCR diversity, with chimeras reaching as high as 47%.

Libraries of naive CD8 T cells were built from anywhere between roughly 17,000 and 1,100,000 sorted cells, with 10%, 30% or 50% of the purified RNA used. Naive CD8 T cells were FACS-sorted as CD8+CD4-CCR7+CD45RA+ on a BD FACSAria II into RLT Plus buffer. To test detection sensitivity, Jurkat RNA equivalent to more than eight TCR copies was spiked into samples of about 19,000-1,100,000 naive CD8 T cells. CD8 T cells were enriched using RosetteSep CD8+ T Cell Enrichment Cocktail and Ficoll-Paque, and the enriched cells then underwent ACK red cell lysis. Libraries were built with PCR. This sample was sequenced with an Illumina HiSeq 4000. Bulk TCR libraries were prepared as previously described, using TCR primers listed in Table S5. Total RNA was purified with the Qiagen AllPrep DNA/RNA kit. Before analysis, reads from multiple sequencing runs of the same library were pooled. As for the authors' bioinformatics: Reads were retained only if their TCR constant sequence matched exactly, and those retained reads were trimmed to 150 nt and grouped according to their 12-nt molecular barcodes. Reads within each barcode group were sub-clustered using a 15% Levenshtein threshold, and quality-weighted consensus sequences were constructed for each RNA molecule. Non-functional sequences were excluded, and lower-count sequences lying one edit away from another sequence were also excluded. On the basis of fitting two negative binomial distributions, barcode sub-clusters with fewer than 20% of the maximum read count were discarded. The raw public reads went through TCRdb reprocessing: fastp at Q25, MiXCR clone calling, in-frame beta chains kept. Rows with one shared CDR3 protein collapse into an entry with the most common genes and DNA. The V and J calls and clone size are TCRdb's, not the authors'. The sample table holds more than 250,000 distinct CDR3 sequences, of which about 20% were seen once. Clones ranked in the top ten supply 0.81% of the sample.

The rearrangement joined TRBV30 to TRBJ1-4; 9 nucleotides in the junction match TRBD1. The receptor was isolated from a human donor in good health. Some libraries in this study had Jurkat cell RNA spiked in. Sequenced material: naive CD8+ T cells from blood, with Jurkat cell RNA spiked in. In light of the paper, this sample's cell subset or site label describes: FACS-sorted CD8+CD4-CCR7+CD45RA+ naive T cells. The DNA reads TGTGCCTGGAGCCTGGATTCCGGGACAGGGTATGAAAAACTGTTTTTT. It translates as CAWSLDSGTGYEKLFF. The CDR3, completed at both ends by the reference TRBV30 and TRBJ1-4 genes, gives the full variable domain SQTIHQWPATLVQPVGSPLSLECTVEGTSNPNLYWYRQAAGRGLQLLFYSVGIGQISSEVPQNLSASRPQDRQFILSSKKLLLSDSGFYLCAWSLDSGTGYEKLFFGSGTQLSVL.